These 10 T cell receptor beta chains share one sample of origin, sequenced in a study of blood T cell repertoires in COVID-19. TCRdb keeps only in-frame clones here, not all; method: immunoSEQ multiplex PCR. Among approximately 170,000 clones listed, roughly four fifths were seen once. The sample consisted of peripheral blood. Receptor source: a man in his sixties or seventies who had recovered from COVID-19.

This clone occurred once. This chain joins TRBV1 and TRBJ2-3; no DNA check was done on the table's D call, TRBD2. TRBV1 is flagged as a pseudogene. This CDR3 spans 16 amino acids. This CDR3 is CTSSQEGRGIGDTQYF. The CDR3 DNA reads as TGCACCAGCAGCCAAGAAGGGCGGGGGATTGGAGATACGCAGTATTTT.

CDR3 region: CAGGNGNTIYF. For the CDR3, the DNA is TGTGCCGGGGGGAATGGAAACACCATATATTTT. The genes are TRBV28 and TRBJ1-3; D might be TRBD1 (5 bases). Germline V gene lookup returns CDR1 MDHEN and CDR2 SYDVKM. CDR3 length: 11 residues. The germline V and J ends were trimmed by 11 bases and 3 bases, with 8 bases remaining between them. The full variable domain, in which reference TRBV28 and TRBJ1-3 provide the parts outside the CDR3, is DVKVTQSSRYLVKRTGEKVFLECVQDMDHENMFWYRQDPGLGLRLIYFSYDVKMKEKGDIPEGYSVSREKKERFSLILESASTNQTSMYLCAGGNGNTIYFGEGSWLTVV.

The chain has TRBV7-6 and TRBJ1-1; TRBD1 is a possible D gene (6 bases). Trimming left V 5 bases short and J 0 bases short, with 10 bases between. This CDR3 is built from 14 residues. From germline, CDR1 is SGHVS and CDR2 FNYEAQ. CDR3 DNA sequence: TGTGCCAGCAGCGTGTCAGGGGTGAACACTGAAGCTTTCTTT. Translation: CASSVSGVNTEAFF.

This chain connects TRBV5-1 to TRBJ2-7, with D possibly TRBD2 on 5 matching bases. The CDR3 sequence is 15 residues long. From germline, CDR1 is SGHRS and CDR2 YFSETQ. V was cut by 1 base and J by 6 bases, with 17 bases left in between. For the CDR3, the DNA is TGCGCCAGCAGCTTGAGTCTAGCTCATTCCCCCGAGCAGTACTTC. This sequence encodes CASSLSLAHSPEQYF.

The gene calls are TRBV3-1 (or the pseudogene TRBV3-2) and TRBJ1-3, with D hard to call. V was clipped by 0 bases and J by 4 bases, with 13 bases between them. CDR3 length: 16 residues. Germline V CDR1 and CDR2: LGHDT, YNNKEL (reference sequence). CDR3 sequence reads: CASSQDETVPGNTIYF. In nucleotides, the CDR3 is TGTGCCAGCAGCCAAGATGAAACAGTACCAGGAAACACCATATATTTT.

This clone has just one count. This chain links TRBV20-1 with TRBJ1-2; D unclear. Germline CDR1 DFQATT, CDR2 SNEGSKA (reference sequence). The CDR3 consists of 10 residues. Between the trimmed V and J ends, which lost 3 bases and 11 bases, there was a span of 10 bases. CDR3 bases: TGCAGTGCTAGCCCACCGGGGTACACCTTC. Its protein is CSASPPGYTF.

The chain recombines TRBV19 with TRBJ2-7, with TRBD2 identical over 8 bases. This CDR3 spans 14 amino acids. Germline V gives CDR1 LNHDA, CDR2 SQIVND (reference sequence). J lost 6 bases, V lost 10 bases, and 14 bases had no gene match. This CDR3 reads CATAQGLDLAEQYF. In DNA form, the CDR3 reads TGTGCCACTGCCCAGGGACTAGATTTAGCCGAGCAGTACTTC.

This clone was observed a few times. The rearrangement uses TRBV10-2 and TRBJ1-5; 9 bases match TRBD1. The CDR3 loop spans 14 amino acids. CDR1 WSHSY and CDR2 SAAADI come from the germline V gene. Trimming at V came to 3 bases and at J to 7 bases, leaving 4 bases not matched to a gene. Here the CDR3 reads CASSDADRGQPQHF. CDR3 sequence (DNA): TGCGCCAGCAGTGACGCGGACAGGGGCCAGCCCCAGCATTTT.

This clone was counted between two and nine times. J is TRBJ1-2 and V is TRBV5-1, with D maybe TRBD1 (6 bases). Trimming removed 4 bases from V and 6 bases from J, with 16 bases in between. The CDR3 totals 14 residues. Germline values: CDR1 SGHRS, CDR2 YFSETQ. The CDR3: CASSRQESPDGYTF. CDR3 DNA: TGCGCCAGCAGCAGACAGGAGTCCCCCGATGGCTACACCTTC. The full variable domain, its missing parts supplied by reference TRBV5-1 and TRBJ1-2, is KAGVTQTPRYLIKTRGQQVTLSCSPISGHRSVSWYQQTPGQGLQFLFEYFSETQRNKGNFPGRFSGRQFSNSRSEMNVSTLELGDSALYLCASSRQESPDGYTFGSGTRLTVV.

Worth noting for this clone: The same CDR3 can be traced to other DNA sequences in this sample. The CDR3 coding sequence is TGTGCCAGCAGACTAGCGGGAGCTCTCGAGCAGTACTTC. It encodes CASRLAGALEQYF. This chain links TRBV12-3 or TRBV12-4 with TRBJ2-7, with TRBD2 matching 11 bases. Unmatched junction bases numbered 4, after V lost 6 bases and J lost 6 bases. This CDR3 is built from 13 residues.